A single sample is the source of the 5 T cell receptor beta chains below, sequenced in a study of cytomegalovirus exposure and HLA in healthy donors. The method was immunoSEQ multiplex PCR; TCRdb's version includes in-frame clones alone and lacks a portion of them. The repertoire has tens of thousands of clones, 80% to 90% of them found once; the top ten carry 3.5% to 4.5%. Sequences were obtained from PBMCs. These receptors originate from a woman aged 18-29 years in good health and CMV-seropositive.

In its sample, this clone was seen once. The rearrangement joins TRBV5-1 to TRBJ1-5, with 8 positions matching TRBD1. CDR3 length: 13 residues. The V gene end was trimmed by 5 bases and the J gene end by 4 bases; junction bases not matched to a gene: 2. The germline V gene encodes CDR1 SGHRS and CDR2 YFSETQ. CDR3 protein: CASRGQDNQPQHF. The CDR3 DNA sequence: TGCGCCAGCAGGGGACAGGATAATCAGCCCCAGCATTTT.

The rearrangement joins TRBV5-8 to TRBJ2-6; D is undetermined. This CDR3 has 14 residues. Germline V gives CDR1 SGHTS, CDR2 YDEGEE. Deletions cut 1 base from V and 4 bases from J, with 6 bases between. This chain's CDR3 is CASSLQLGANVLTF. CDR3 in DNA: TGTGCCAGCAGCTTGCAGTTGGGGGCCAACGTCCTGACTTTC.

There are a few counts of this clone. The chain recombines TRBV6-1 with TRBJ2-2; the match to TRBD2 covers 13 bases. The CDR3 length is 14 residues. V shed 11 bases and J 3 bases; nucleotides not matched to a gene: 3. Germline loops: CDR1 MNHNS, CDR2 SASEGT. CDR3: CAGGLAGDTGELFF. Here the CDR3 DNA reads TGTGCCGGAGGACTAGCGGGGGACACCGGGGAGCTGTTTTTT.

The rearrangement joins TRBV5-4 to TRBJ2-7; a weak D match, TRBD1 (6 bases). This CDR3 has 15 residues. V was clipped by 2 bases and J by 4 bases, with 16 bases between them. Germline assignment: CDR1 SGHNT and CDR2 YYREEE (reference sequence). CDR3 protein: CASSFGQGIGYEQYF. The CDR3 coding sequence is TGTGCCAGCAGCTTCGGGCAGGGGATAGGGTACGAGCAGTACTTC.

The genes are TRBV7-9 and TRBJ1-2, with 10 bases lining up with TRBD1. Germline values: CDR1 SEHNR, CDR2 FQNEAQ (reference sequence). Losses at the gene ends were 5 bases for V and 4 bases for J; bases not matched to a gene: 10. This CDR3 has 16 residues. CDR3 DNA: TGTGCCAGCAGCCTGACAGGGGGCAAACCCTTCTATGGCTACACCTTC. Translating it yields CASSLTGGKPFYGYTF.